This T cell receptor (beta chain) was identified in a study of CD8 T cells in ankylosing spondylitis. Study-wide results and caveats: Disease-linked clones were reportedly significantly enriched in matched ankylosing spondylitis synovial fluid.

The sample holds a few counts of this clonotype. Its antigen is not known. Library preparation for TCR beta used quantitative 5'-RACE with molecular barcodes. MiXCR, applied by TCRdb to the 5' RACE reads, yields one record per CDR3 protein. Of 240,000 or so distinct CDR3 sequences in the sample, roughly 10% were seen once. Trimming took 5 bases from V and 4 from J, leaving 17 bases between them. The CDR3 is made up of 15 amino acids. Germline V lookup: CDR1 SGHVS, CDR2 FNYEAQ. This receptor was identified in a male donor with ankylosing spondylitis or in good health (not recorded which). The specimen was blood, either unsorted or a sorted T cell fraction (not recorded which). The chain combines TRBV7-6 with TRBJ1-2; D ambiguous. The CDR3 sequence: CASSAGPLGTYGYTF. In DNA form, the CDR3 reads TGTGCCAGCAGCGCTGGACCCTTAGGCACCTATGGCTACACCTTC.